The source of this T cell receptor beta chain is a study of T-cell memory formation after mild COVID-19 (dated by TCRdb to about 2021). With respect to the entire study: TCR sequence clusters from the two donors were found to be largely donor specific. Two young, previously healthy adult volunteers, one female and one male, were included in the cohort. In two donors, T-cell clones that expanded and contracted after mild COVID-19 were followed by sequencing TCRalpha and TCRbeta repertoires longitudinally. The full study reports these points: Clones that contracted from day 15 to 85 showed balanced CD4/CD8 phenotypes, whereas a second wave of clones that expanded from day 15 to 37 leaned towards CD4+. Contracting CD4+ clones appeared mostly in the CM and EM memory subsets, whereas CD8+ clones were enriched in EMRA. Some responding clones were detected in pre-infection memory, which suggested that pre-existing cross-reactive memory T cells had joined the SARS-CoV-2 response. Whether the second-wave clones peaking on day 37 were SARS-CoV-2 specific was not confirmed. The study included only a couple of mild cases, and larger cohorts that include severe cases with pre-infection samples were judged to be necessary.

According to the germline V gene (reference sequence), CDR1 reads DFQATT and CDR2 reads SNEGSKA. Spanning cysteine to phenylalanine, the CDR3 consists of 11 amino acids. Just CDR3 DNA is preserved here, 33 bases in frame from base 1. V loses 2 bases, J loses 3 bases, and the germline ends lie 5 bases apart. The data were produced on an Illumina NovaSeq 6000. cDNA libraries for TCRalpha and TCRbeta were prepared by 5'RACE using constant-segment primers, with sample barcodes and unique molecular identifiers added. Trizol reagent was used to extract RNA from every sample. Libraries were amplified in two PCR steps, with a second sample barcode and Illumina TruSeq adapters added in the second step. The libraries were sequenced on an Illumina NovaSeq using 2 x 150 bp paired-end reads. The study's processing was this. Demultiplexing of reads and collapsing into UMI-guided consensus sequences were performed with migec v1.2.7. Using mixcr v2.1.11, the UMI consensuses were aligned to TRA and TRB V and J templates and assembled into clonotypes. A clonotype was counted as expanded or contracted only if both edgeR and NoisET called the change significant, with noise models trained on biological replicates. For edgeR calls, a false discovery rate-adjusted p below 0.01 and a log2 fold-change threshold of 1 were applied. As an exploratory analysis of dynamics, PCA with hierarchical clustering was applied to max-normalized trajectories of the 1000 most abundant clonotypes. Each responding clone was given a CD4 or CD8 phenotype based on the CD4+ and CD8+ repertoires, which had been sequenced separately. Clones were called with MiXCR by TCRdb after fastp trimmed the public reads at Q25, and only in-frame beta chains were retained. Records with the same CDR3 protein are collapsed into one entry carrying the most frequent genes and DNA. The V and J calls, along with clone size, are taken from TCRdb and not from the paper's own processing. The sample table lists hundreds of thousands of distinct CDR3 sequences, approximately 20% of them with a count of one. Around 12% of the sample rests with the top ten.

This clonotype was seen repeatedly, ten times or more. There is no known antigen for this receptor. No quality values exist for individual bases; no much larger clone is one base distant. PBMCs were isolated by Ficoll-Paque density gradient centrifugation. Input material: PBMCs or a T cell subset sorted from them (not recorded which). The receptor was derived from an adult woman who had mild COVID-19 (a few samples of this study predate the infection). The sample titles of this study are shuffled in the database, so cell type and time point are left out; the donor was told from shared clones. This sequence uses TRBV20-1 and TRBJ2-7; the best D guess is TRBD1, with 5 bases matching. The CDR3 protein: CSARQGYEQYF. The nucleotide sequence is given as TGCAGTGCTAGACAGGGCTACGAGCAGTACTTC.